This entry lists 9 T cell receptor beta chains sequenced from one sample in a study of T cells after yellow fever vaccination. TCRdb reprocessed the 5' RACE reads with MiXCR, giving one entry per CDR3 protein. The table lists 150,000 or so distinct CDR3 sequences, approximately 6.7% of them singletons. Specimen: CD4+ T cells sorted from PBMCs, collected about 5 days after the first yellow fever vaccination. The receptors derive from a man aged 18 to 29 who received the YFV17D yellow fever vaccine.

This clonotype was detected many times. V is TRBV20-1 and J is TRBJ2-2; 8 bases map to TRBD2. Germline V gene lookup returns CDR1 DFQATT and CDR2 SNEGSKA (reference sequence). The CDR3 sequence is 15 residues long. Trimming at V came to 2 bases and at J to 5 bases, leaving 7 bases not matched to a gene. CDR3 loop: CSARFRGGQTGELFF. CDR3 nucleotides: TGCAGTGCTAGATTCCGGGGGGGGCAGACCGGGGAGCTGTTTTTT.

This clonotype appeared many times. This chain connects TRBV7-8 to TRBJ1-4; D not resolved. Per germline, CDR1 SGHVS and CDR2 FQNEAQ. Trimming left V 5 bases short and J 1 base short, with 11 bases between. This CDR3 has 15 amino acids. The CDR3, as DNA: TGTGCCAGCAGCCCCCGGGCAGTAACTAATGAAAAACTGTTTTTT. It encodes CASSPRAVTNEKLFF. Filled out from reference TRBV7-8 and TRBJ1-4, the complete variable domain reads GAGVSQSPRYKVAKRGQDVALRCDPISGHVSLFWYQQALGQGPEFLTYFQNEAQLDKSGLPSDRFFAERPEGSVSTLKIQRTQQEDSAVYLCASSPRAVTNEKLFFGSGTQLSVL.

This clonotype has ten or more counts. V is TRBV5-1 and J is TRBJ1-1; D unclear. Trimming took off 5 bases at V and 3 bases at J, with 11 bases between the two ends. The CDR3 has 13 residues. Germline lookup yields CDR1 SGHRS and CDR2 YFSETQ. The DNA of the CDR3 is TGCGCCAGCAGGCCACGCATGGACACTGAAGCTTTCTTT. The encoded protein is CASRPRMDTEAFF.

Notes on this clonotype: One end of the junction fails to match germline, which may point to a read error. V gene TRBV6-5 combines with J gene TRBJ2-5, with D perhaps assigned TRBD1 or TRBD2 (7 bases each). Per the germline V gene, CDR1 is MNHEY and CDR2 is SVGAGI. The CDR3 has 14 residues. The CDR3 is CASSYQQGRESQYF. For the CDR3, the DNA is TGTGCCAGCAGTTACCAACAGGGGAGGGAGAGCCAGTACTTC.

This clonotype was picked up a small number of times. The chain combines TRBV7-2 with TRBJ2-5; TRBD2 might be the D (5 bases). CDR3 length: 16 residues. Germline CDR1 is SGHTA and CDR2 is FQGNSA. Trimming left V 5 bases short and J 7 bases short, with 23 bases between. Here the CDR3 DNA reads TGTGCCAGCAGCCCCCCGTCCCGGGGAGTCCGGCGGACCCAGTACTTC. The encoded protein is CASSPPSRGVRRTQYF.

In this sample, this clonotype turned up many times. The chain has TRBV6-5 and TRBJ2-3; 11 bases are shared with TRBD2. The CDR3 sequence is 14 residues long. V dropped 6 bases and J dropped 1; count of bases not matched to a gene: 0. Germline V lookup: CDR1 MNHEY, CDR2 SVGAGI. This CDR3 is CASRTSGGTDTQYF. The CDR3, as DNA: TGTGCCAGCAGGACTAGCGGGGGCACAGATACGCAGTATTTT.

This clonotype was picked up many times. J is TRBJ2-5 and V is TRBV6-5, with 8 nucleotides matching TRBD2. The V segment lost 6 bases and the J segment 0 bases; nucleotides outside the gene matches: 6. Germline CDR1 is MNHEY and CDR2 is SVGAGI. This CDR3 has 15 amino acids. CDR3 residues: CASRRTSQYQETQYF. Here the CDR3 DNA reads TGTGCCAGCAGAAGGACTAGCCAGTACCAAGAGACCCAGTACTTC.

This clonotype was observed a few times. This sequence joins TRBV7-9 and TRBJ2-7; tentative D call: TRBD1 (6 bases). Germline-derived CDR1 and CDR2 are SEHNR and FQNEAQ (reference sequence). The CDR3 sequence is 13 residues long. Trimming stripped 1 base from V and 8 bases from J, with 12 bases between. CDR3 sequence reads: CASSLDGGVKQYV. The CDR3 nucleotides read TGTGCCAGCAGCTTAGATGGGGGCGTGAAGCAGTACGTC.

In its sample, this clonotype was seen many times. This sequence joins TRBV6-2 or TRBV6-3 and TRBJ2-5; D not resolved. The germline V gene has CDR1 MNHEY and CDR2 SVGEGT. The CDR3 extends over 12 amino acids. The V gene lost 2 bases and the J gene lost 5 bases, with 6 bases spanning the gap. CDR3 nucleotides: TGTGCCAGCAGTTACGGTGTCGAGACCCAGTACTTC. This encodes CASSYGVETQYF.